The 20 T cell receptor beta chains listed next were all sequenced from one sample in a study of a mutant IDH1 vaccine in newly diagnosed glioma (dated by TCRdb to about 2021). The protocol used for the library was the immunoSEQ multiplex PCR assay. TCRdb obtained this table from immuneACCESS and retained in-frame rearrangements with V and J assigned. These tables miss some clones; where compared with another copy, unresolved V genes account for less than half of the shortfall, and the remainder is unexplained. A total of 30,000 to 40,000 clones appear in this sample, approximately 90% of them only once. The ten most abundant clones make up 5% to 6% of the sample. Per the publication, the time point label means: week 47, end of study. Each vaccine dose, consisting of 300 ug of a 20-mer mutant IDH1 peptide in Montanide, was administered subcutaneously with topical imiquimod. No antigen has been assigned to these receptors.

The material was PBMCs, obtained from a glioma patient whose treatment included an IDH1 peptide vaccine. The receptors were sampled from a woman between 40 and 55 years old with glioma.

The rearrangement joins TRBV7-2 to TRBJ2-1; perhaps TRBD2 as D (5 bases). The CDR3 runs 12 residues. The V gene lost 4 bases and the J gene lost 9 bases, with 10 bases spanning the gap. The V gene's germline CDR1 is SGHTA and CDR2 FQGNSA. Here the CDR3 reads CASSSLAGEQFF. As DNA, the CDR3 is TGTGCCAGCAGCTCTCTAGCCGGTGAGCAGTTCTTC.

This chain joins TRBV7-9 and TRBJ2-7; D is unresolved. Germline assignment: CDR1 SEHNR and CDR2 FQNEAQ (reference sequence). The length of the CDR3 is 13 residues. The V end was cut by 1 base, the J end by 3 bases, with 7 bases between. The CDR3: CASSLGLSYEQYF. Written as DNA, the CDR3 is TGTGCCAGCAGCTTAGGACTGAGCTACGAGCAGTACTTC.

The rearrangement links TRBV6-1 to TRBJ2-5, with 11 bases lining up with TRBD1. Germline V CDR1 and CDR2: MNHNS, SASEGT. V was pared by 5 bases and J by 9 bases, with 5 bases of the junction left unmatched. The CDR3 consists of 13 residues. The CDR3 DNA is TGTGCCAGCAGTTCTCGGGACAGGGGGGCCCAGTACTTC. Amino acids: CASSSRDRGAQYF.

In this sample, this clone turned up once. In DNA, the CDR3 is TGTGCCAGCAGTGAGATACTAGCCAAAAACATTCAGTACTTC. This translates into CASSEILAKNIQYF. The V and J genes are TRBV2 and TRBJ2-4; D is uncertain. Per the germline V gene, CDR1 is SNHLY and CDR2 is FYNNEI. The CDR3 is made up of 14 amino acids. V lost 3 bases to trimming and J lost 0 bases, with 6 bases between them.

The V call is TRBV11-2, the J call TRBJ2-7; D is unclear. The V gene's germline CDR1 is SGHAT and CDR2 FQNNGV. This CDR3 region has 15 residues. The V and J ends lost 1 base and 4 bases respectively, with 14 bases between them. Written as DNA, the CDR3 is TGTGCCAGCAGCTTAGTCGGCTCACATTTTTACGAGCAGTACTTC. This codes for CASSLVGSHFYEQYF.

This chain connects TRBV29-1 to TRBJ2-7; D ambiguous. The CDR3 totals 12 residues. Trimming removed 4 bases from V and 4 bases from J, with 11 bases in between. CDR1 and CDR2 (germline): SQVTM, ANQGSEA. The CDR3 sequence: CSVVGRSYEQYF. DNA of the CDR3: TGCAGCGTTGTAGGCAGGAGTTACGAGCAGTACTTC.

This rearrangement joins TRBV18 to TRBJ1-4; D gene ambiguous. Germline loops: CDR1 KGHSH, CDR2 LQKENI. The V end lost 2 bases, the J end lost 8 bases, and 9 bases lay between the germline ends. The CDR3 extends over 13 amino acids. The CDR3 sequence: CASSPTTVEKLFF. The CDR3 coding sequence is TGTGCCAGCTCACCAACGACTGTAGAAAAACTGTTTTTT.

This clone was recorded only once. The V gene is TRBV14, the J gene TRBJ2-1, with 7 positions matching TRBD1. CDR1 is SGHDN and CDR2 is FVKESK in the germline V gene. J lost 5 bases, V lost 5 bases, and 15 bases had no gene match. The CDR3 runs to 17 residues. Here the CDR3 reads CASSSQRTGARDNEQFF. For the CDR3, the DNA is TGTGCCAGCAGCTCCCAACGGACAGGCGCGAGGGACAATGAGCAGTTCTTC. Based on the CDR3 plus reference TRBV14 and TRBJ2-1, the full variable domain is EAGVTQFPSHSVIEKGQTVTLRCDPISGHDNLYWYRRVMGKEIKFLLHFVKESKQDESGMPNNRFLAERTGGTYSTLKVQPAELEDSGVYFCASSSQRTGARDNEQFFGPGTRLTVL.

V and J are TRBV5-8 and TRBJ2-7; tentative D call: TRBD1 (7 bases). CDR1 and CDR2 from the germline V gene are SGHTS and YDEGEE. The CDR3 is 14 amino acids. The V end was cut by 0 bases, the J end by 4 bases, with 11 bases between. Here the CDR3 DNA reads TGTGCCAGCAGCTTGGAGGCAGGGGGGTACGAGCAGTACTTC. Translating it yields CASSLEAGGYEQYF.

Here the CDR3 reads CASKNRDRSNQPQHF. The CDR3 nucleotides are TGTGCCAGCAAAAACCGGGACAGGAGCAATCAGCCCCAGCATTTT. V gene TRBV6-5 combines with J gene TRBJ1-5; 8 bases match TRBD1. Trimming took 7 bases from V and 1 from J; bases not matched to a gene: 6. The CDR3 runs to 15 residues. CDR1 is MNHEY and CDR2 is SVGAGI in the germline V gene.

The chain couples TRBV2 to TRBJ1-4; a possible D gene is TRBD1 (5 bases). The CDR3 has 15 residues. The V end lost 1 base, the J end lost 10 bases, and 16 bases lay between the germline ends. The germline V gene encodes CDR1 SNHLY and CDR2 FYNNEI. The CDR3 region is CASSEGPAQVGKLFF. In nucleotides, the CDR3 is TGTGCCAGCAGTGAAGGTCCCGCACAGGTTGGAAAACTGTTTTTT. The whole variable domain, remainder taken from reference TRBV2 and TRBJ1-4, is EPEVTQTPSHQVTQMGQEVILRCVPISNHLYFYWYRQILGQKVEFLVSFYNNEISEKSEIFDDQFSVERPDGSNFTLKIRSTKLEDSAMYFCASSEGPAQVGKLFFGSGTQLSVL.

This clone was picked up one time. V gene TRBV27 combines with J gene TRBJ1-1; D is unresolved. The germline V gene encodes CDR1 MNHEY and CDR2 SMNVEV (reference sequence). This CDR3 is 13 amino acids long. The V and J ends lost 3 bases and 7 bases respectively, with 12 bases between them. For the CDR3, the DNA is TGTGCCAGCAGTTTTGGGTTCCGAAATGAAGCTTTCTTT. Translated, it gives CASSFGFRNEAFF.

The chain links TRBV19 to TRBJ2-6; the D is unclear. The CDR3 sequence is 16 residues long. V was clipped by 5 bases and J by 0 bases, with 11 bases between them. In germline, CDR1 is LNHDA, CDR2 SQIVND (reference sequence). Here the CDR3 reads CASSERGASGANVLTF. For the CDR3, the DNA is TGTGCCAGTAGTGAGCGAGGAGCCTCTGGGGCCAACGTCCTGACTTTC.

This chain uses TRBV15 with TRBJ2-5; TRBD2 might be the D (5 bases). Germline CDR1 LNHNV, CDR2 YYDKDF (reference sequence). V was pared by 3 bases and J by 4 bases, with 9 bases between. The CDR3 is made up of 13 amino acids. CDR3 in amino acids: CATSRGLAETQYF. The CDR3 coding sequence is TGTGCCACCAGCAGGGGCCTAGCAGAGACCCAGTACTTC. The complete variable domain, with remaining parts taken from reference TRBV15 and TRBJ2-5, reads DAMVIQNPRYQVTQFGKPVTLSCSQTLNHNVMYWYQQKSSQAPKLLFHYYDKDFNNEADTPDNFQSRRPNTSFCFLDIRSPGLGDTAMYLCATSRGLAETQYFGPGTRLLVL.

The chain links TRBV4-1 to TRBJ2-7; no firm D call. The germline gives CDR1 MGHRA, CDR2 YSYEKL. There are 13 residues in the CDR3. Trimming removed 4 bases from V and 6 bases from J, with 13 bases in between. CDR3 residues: CASSPLRPSEQYF. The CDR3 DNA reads TGCGCCAGCAGCCCACTACGCCCTAGCGAGCAGTACTTC.

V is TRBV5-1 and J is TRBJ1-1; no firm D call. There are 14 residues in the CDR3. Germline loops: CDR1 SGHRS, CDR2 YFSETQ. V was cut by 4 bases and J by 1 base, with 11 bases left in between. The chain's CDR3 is CASSLAAGNTEAFF. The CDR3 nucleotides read TGCGCCAGCAGCCTGGCGGCAGGGAACACTGAAGCTTTCTTT. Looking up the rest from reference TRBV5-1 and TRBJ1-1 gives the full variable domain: KAGVTQTPRYLIKTRGQQVTLSCSPISGHRSVSWYQQTPGQGLQFLFEYFSETQRNKGNFPGRFSGRQFSNSRSEMNVSTLELGDSALYLCASSLAAGNTEAFFGQGTRLTVV.

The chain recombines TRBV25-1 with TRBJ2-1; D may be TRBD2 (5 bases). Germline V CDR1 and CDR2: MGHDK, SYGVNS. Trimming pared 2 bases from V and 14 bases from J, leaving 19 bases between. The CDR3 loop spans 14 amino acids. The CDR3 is CASSELKKRPGEFF. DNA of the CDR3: TGTGCCAGCAGTGAACTCAAAAAGCGGCCCGGGGAGTTCTTC.

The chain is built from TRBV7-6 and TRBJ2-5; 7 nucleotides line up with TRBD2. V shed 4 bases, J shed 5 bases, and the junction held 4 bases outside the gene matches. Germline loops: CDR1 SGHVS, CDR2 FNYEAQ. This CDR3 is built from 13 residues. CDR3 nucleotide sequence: TGTGCCAGCAGCTCGCGACTAGCTGAGACCCAGTACTTC. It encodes CASSSRLAETQYF.

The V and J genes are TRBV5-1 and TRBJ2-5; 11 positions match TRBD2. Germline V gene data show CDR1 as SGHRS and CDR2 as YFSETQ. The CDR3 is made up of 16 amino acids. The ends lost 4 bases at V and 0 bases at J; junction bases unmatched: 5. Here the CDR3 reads CASSPASGGYQETQYF. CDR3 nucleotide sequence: TGCGCCAGCAGCCCCGCTAGCGGGGGGTACCAAGAGACCCAGTACTTC.

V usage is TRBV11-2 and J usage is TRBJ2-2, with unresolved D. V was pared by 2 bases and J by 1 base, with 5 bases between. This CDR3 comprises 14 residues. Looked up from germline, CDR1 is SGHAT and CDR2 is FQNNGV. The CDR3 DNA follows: TGTGCCAGCAGCTTATCACTGAACACCGGGGAGCTGTTTTTT. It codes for CASSLSLNTGELFF.